This TCR beta chain comes out of a study of T cell responses to AZD1222 COVID-19 vaccine. Overall study: Pooled in the analysis were second doses at about 4 or about 12 weeks. The study's findings and limits: Mapped onto spike, vaccine-associated CD4 TCRs spanned it and were dominant at 160-218 and 743-854.

Generated by immunoSEQ multiplex PCR, the TCRdb table keeps only in-frame clones and is missing some. Of 75,000 to 100,000 clones in the sample, roughly 86% were seen once. This CDR3 has 14 residues. CDR1 and CDR2 from the germline V gene are SGDLS and YYNGEE. Trimming took off 3 bases at V and 13 bases at J, with 17 bases between the two ends. With respect to this clone: Its antigen is currently unknown.

Sequenced material: peripheral blood, taken on day 0 of AZD1222 vaccination. The clonotype comes from an adult in good health. The J gene is TRBJ1-6, the V gene TRBV9, with TRBD1 as a possible D gene (5 bases). The CDR3 here is CASSARDSSGPLHF. The DNA for the CDR3 is TGTGCCAGCAGCGCTCGGGACTCTTCTGGGCCCCTCCACTTT.